What follows is one T cell receptor beta chain and its context. TCRdb's copy holds only in-frame clones and misses some; the assay was immunoSEQ multiplex PCR. The sample yields millions of clones, more than 90% seen once. This sample was included in a study of shared clonotypes between healthy human individuals. Germline V lookup: CDR1 MGHDK, CDR2 SYGVNS. Trimming removed 0 bases at V and 3 bases at J, with 12 bases between. CDR3 length: 17 residues. The TCR sequence derives from a man aged 18 to 29 in good health. The V gene is TRBV25-1, the J gene TRBJ2-6; maybe TRBD2 (6 bases). The sample consisted of naive CD4+ T cells sorted from blood. Subset noted: CD45RA+ positively selected. The CDR3, as DNA: TGTGCCAGCAGTGAATATGGAGGGACTGGTGGGGCCAACGTCCTGACTTTC. Translated: CASSEYGGTGGANVLTF.